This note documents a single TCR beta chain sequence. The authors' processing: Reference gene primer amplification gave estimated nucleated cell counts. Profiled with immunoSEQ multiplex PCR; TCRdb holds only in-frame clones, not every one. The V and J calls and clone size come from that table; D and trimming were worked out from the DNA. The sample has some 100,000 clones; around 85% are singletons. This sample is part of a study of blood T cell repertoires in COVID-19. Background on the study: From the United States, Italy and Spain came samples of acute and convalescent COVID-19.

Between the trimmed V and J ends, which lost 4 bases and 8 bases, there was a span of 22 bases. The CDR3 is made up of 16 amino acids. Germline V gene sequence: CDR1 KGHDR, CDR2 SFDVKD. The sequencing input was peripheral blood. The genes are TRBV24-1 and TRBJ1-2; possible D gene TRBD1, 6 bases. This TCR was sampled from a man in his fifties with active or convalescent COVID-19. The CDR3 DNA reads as TGTGCCACCAGTGACCCCGCCGGGACACCAGGCGAGGGCTACACCTTC. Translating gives CATSDPAGTPGEGYTF.